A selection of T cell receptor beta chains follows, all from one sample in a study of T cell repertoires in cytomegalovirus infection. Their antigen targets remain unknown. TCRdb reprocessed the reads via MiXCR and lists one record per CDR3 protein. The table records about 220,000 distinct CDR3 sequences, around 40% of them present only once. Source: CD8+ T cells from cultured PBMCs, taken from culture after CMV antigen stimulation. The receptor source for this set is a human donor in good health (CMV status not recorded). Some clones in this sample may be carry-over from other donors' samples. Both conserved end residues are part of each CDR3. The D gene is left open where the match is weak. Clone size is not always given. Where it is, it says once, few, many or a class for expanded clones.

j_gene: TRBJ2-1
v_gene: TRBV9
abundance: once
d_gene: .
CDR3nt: TGTGCCAGCAGCGCCCCGGAGGGGCAGCCCGAAGATATCATCGGTGAGCAGTTCTTC
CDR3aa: CASSAPEGQPEDIIGEQFF

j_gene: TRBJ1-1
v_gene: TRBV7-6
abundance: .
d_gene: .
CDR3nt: TGTGCCAGCAGCTTAGTCGGATTCATGAACACTGAAGCTTTCTTT
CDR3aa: CASSLVGFMNTEAFF

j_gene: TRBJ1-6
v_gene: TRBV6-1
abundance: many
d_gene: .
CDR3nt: TGTGCCAGCAGTGAAGCGAACTGGGGCTCCTATAATTCACCCCTCCACTTT
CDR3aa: CASSEANWGSYNSPLHF

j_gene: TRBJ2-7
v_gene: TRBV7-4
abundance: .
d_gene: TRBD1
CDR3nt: TGTGCCAGCAGCTTGCAGTCAGGGGGCGGCTACGAGCAGTACTTC
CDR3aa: CASSLQSGGGYEQYF

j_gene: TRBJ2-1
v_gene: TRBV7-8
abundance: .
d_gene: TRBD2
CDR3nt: TGTGCCAGCAGATTTAGCGGGGGGACTAGCGGATACAATGAGCAGTTCTTC
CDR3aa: CASRFSGGTSGYNEQFF

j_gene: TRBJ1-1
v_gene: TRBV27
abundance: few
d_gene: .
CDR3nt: TGTGCCACCGCTGCCGGGGGGCGATTGACTGAAGCTTTCTTT
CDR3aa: CATAAGGRLTEAFF

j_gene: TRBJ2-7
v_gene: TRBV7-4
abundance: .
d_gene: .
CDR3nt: TGTGCCAGCAGCTTAGTCCGACGGTCAGCCTACGAGCAGTACTTC
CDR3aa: CASSLVRRSAYEQYF

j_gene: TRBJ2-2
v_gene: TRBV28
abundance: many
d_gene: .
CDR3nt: TGTGCCAGCAGTTTTTCCATGAACACCGGGGAGCTGTTTTTT
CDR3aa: CASSFSMNTGELFF

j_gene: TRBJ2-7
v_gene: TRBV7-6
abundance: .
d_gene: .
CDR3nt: TGTGCCACTTCACGCGGACGGGACGAGCAGTACTTC
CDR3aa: CATSRGRDEQYF

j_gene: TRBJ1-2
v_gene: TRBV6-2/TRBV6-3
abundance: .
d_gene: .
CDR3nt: TGTGCCAGCAGTTACGAAACAGGGAACTATGGCTACACCTTC
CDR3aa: CASSYETGNYGYTF

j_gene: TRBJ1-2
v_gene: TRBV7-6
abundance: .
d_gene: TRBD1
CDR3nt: TGTGCCAGCAGCTTAGCAGAAGACAGGGGGTATGGCTACACCTTC
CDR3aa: CASSLAEDRGYGYTF

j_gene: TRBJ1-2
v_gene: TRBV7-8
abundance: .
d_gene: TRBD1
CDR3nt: TGTGCCAGCAGCCTTCGACAGGGAGGGAACTATGGCTACACCTTC
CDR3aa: CASSLRQGGNYGYTF

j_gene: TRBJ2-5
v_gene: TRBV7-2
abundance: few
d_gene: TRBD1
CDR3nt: TGTGCCAGCAGCTTTCCCCGGGAAGGGGGCGTGATAGAGACCCAGTACTTC
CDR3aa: CASSFPREGGVIETQYF

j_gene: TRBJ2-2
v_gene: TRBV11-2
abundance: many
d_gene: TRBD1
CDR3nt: TGTGCCAGCAGCTTAGGGGACAGGGTGGCCGGGGAGCTGTTTTTT
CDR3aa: CASSLGDRVAGELFF

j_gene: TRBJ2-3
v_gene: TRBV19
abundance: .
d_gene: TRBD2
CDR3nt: TGTGCCAGTAGTATCCCCTCGCATAGCGGGAACCCCGGAGATACGCAGTATTTT
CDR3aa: CASSIPSHSGNPGDTQYF

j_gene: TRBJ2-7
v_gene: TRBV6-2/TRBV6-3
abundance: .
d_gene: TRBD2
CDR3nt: TGTGCCAGCAGTTACCGGACTAGCGGGAACTACGAGCAGTACTTC
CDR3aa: CASSYRTSGNYEQYF

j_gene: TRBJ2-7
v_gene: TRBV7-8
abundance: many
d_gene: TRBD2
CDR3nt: TGTGCCAGCAGCCCCCCTAGCGGGAGAAGCTCCTACGAGCAGTACTTC
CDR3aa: CASSPPSGRSSYEQYF

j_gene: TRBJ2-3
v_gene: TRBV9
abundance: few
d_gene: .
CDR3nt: TGTGCCAGCAGCGTAGCAGGCCCAGATACGCAGTATTTT
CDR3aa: CASSVAGPDTQYF

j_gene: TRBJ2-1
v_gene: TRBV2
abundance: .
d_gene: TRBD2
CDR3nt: TGTGCCAGCAGGACGCGGGGGAAGGGGTTCTTC
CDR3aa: CASRTRGKGFF

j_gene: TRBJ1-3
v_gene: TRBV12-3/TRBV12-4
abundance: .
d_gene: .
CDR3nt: TGTGCCAGCAGTTCCCCGGTCCTCTCTGGAAACACCATATATTTT
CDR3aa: CASSSPVLSGNTIYF

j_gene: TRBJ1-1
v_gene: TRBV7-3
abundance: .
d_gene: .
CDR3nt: TGTGCCAGCAGCTTAAATGTGAACACTGAAGCTTTCTTT
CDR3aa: CASSLNVNTEAFF

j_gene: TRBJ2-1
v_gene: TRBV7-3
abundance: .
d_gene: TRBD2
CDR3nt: TGTGCCAGCAGCGGAGGACTAGCGGGATCTTCAGAGTTCTTC
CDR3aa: CASSGGLAGSSEFF

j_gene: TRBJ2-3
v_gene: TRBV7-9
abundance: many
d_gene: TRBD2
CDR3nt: TGTGCCAGCAGCTTCTGGACTAGCGGGGGGCGTAGCACAGATACGCAGTATTTT
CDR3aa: CASSFWTSGGRSTDTQYF

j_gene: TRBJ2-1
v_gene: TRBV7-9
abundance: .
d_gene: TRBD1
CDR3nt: TGTGCCAGCAGCTTAAGTGAGACAGGGGGAAATGAGCAGTTCTTC
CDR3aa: CASSLSETGGNEQFF

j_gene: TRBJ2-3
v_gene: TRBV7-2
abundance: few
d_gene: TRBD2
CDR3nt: TGTGCCAGCATCTGGGGCGGGGGGACAGATACGCAGTATTTT
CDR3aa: CASIWGGGTDTQYF

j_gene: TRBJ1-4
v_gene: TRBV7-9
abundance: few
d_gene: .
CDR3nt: TGTGCCAGCCTCTCAACTAATGAAAAACTGTTTTTT
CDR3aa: CASLSTNEKLFF

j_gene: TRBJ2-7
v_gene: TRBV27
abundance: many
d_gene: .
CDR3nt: TGTGCCAGCAGTTACGGAGCCCCGGGACTCTACTACGAGCAGTACTTC
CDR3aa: CASSYGAPGLYYEQYF

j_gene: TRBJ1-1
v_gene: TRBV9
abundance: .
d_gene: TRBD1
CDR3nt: TGTGCCAGCAGCGCGGGACAGGGAGCTTTCTTT
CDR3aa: CASSAGQGAFF

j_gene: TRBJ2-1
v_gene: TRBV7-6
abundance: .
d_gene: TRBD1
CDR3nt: TGTGCCAGCAGCTTACGATCGGGCCGGACAGGGCCTAATGAGCAGTTCTTC
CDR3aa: CASSLRSGRTGPNEQFF

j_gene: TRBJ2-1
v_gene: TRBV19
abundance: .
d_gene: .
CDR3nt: TGTGCCAGTAGATTCCTAGGTATATACAATGAGCAGTTCTTC
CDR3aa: CASRFLGIYNEQFF

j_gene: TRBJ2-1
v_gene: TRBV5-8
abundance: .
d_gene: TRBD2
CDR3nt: TGTGCCAGCGAGGGCCTAGCGGGGGGCTACAATGAGCAGTTCTTC
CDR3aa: CASEGLAGGYNEQFF

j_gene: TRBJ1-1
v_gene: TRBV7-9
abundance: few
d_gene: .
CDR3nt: TGTGCCAGCAGCTTGGGAACAGGGATAACTGAAGCTTTCTTT
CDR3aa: CASSLGTGITEAFF

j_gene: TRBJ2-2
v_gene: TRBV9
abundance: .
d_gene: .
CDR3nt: TGTGCCAGCAGCGTAGCGGCAGGGGACACCGGGGAGCTGTTTTTT
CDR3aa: CASSVAAGDTGELFF

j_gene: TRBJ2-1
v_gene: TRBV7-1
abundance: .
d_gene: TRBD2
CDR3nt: TGTGCCAGCAGCCCTATATTGCGGGAGGGCCCTTACAATGAGCAGTTCTTC
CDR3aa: CASSPILREGPYNEQFF

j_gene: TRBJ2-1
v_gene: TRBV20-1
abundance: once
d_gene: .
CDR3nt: TGCAGTGCACCGAATGACAGTAGCTCCTACAATGAGCAGTTCTTC
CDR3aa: CSAPNDSSSYNEQFF

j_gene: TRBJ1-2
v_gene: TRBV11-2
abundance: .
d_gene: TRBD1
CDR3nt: TGTGCCAGCAGCGAACCGGGACAGGGGCCTCCGTTTGGGGGCTACACCTTC
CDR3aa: CASSEPGQGPPFGGYTF

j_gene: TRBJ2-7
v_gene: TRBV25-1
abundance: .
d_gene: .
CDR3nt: TGTGCCAGCAGTGACCTTGGTTACGAGCAGTACTTC
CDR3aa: CASSDLGYEQYF

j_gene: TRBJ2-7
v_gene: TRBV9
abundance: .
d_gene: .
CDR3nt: TGTGCCAGCAGCCCTCGGACTGATTTCTACGAGCAGTACTTC
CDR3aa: CASSPRTDFYEQYF

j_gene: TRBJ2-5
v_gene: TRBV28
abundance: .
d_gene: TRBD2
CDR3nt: TGTGCCAGCACCACGATCGGGACTACCCTGTCGTGGACCCAGTACTTC
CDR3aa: CASTTIGTTLSWTQYF

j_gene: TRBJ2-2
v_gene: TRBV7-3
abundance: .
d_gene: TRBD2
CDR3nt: TGTGCCAGCAGCCTCTTTCGGCGGGGGGGCGTCGGGGAGCTGTTTTTT
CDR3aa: CASSLFRRGGVGELFF

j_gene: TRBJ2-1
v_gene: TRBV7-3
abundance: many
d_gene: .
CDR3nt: TGTGCCAGCAGCTTTGATAGCTACAATGAGCAGTTCTTC
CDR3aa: CASSFDSYNEQFF

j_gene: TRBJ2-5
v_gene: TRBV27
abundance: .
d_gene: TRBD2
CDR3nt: TGTGCCAGCAGTTTCGCGGGGGGCCAAGAGACCCAGTACTTC
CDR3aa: CASSFAGGQETQYF